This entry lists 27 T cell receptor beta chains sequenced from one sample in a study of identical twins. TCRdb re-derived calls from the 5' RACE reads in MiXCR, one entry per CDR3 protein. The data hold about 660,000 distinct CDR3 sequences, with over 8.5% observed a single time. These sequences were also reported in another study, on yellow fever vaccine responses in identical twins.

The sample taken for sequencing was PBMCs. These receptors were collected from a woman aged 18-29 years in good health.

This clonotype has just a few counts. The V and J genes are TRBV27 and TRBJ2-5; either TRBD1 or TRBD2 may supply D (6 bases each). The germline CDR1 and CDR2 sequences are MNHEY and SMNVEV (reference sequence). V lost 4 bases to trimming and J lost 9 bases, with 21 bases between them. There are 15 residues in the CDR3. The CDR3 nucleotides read TGTGCCAGCAGTTCGATAGGGGGGTTGGTCTTGGCCCAGTACTTC. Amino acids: CASSSIGGLVLAQYF.

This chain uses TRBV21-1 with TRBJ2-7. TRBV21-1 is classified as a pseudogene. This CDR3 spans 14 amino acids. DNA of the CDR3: TGTGCCAGCAGCAAGCATAGGGGCTCCTACGAGCAGTACTTC. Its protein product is CASSKHRGSYEQYF.

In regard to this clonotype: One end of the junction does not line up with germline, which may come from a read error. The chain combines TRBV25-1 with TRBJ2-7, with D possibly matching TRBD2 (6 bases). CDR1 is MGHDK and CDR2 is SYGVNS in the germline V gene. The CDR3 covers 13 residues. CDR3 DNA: TGTGCCAGCAGTGGGGGAGGTTCGGGGTTTATGGTTTTC. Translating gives CASSGGGSGFMVF.

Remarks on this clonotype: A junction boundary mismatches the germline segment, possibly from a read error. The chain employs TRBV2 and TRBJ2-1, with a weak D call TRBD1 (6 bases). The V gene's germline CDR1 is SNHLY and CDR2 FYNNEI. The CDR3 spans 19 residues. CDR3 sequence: CAISFIVGLGTSSYNEQFF. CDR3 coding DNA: TGTGCCATCAGTTTTATCGTGGGGTTGGGGACAAGCTCCTACAATGAGCAGTTCTTC.

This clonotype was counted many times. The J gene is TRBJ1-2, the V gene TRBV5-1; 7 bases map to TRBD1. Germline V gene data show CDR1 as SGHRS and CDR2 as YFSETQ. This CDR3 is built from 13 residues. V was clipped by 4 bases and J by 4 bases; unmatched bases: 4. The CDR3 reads CASSAGQIYGYTF. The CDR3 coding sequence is TGCGCCAGCAGCGCGGGACAGATCTATGGCTACACCTTC.

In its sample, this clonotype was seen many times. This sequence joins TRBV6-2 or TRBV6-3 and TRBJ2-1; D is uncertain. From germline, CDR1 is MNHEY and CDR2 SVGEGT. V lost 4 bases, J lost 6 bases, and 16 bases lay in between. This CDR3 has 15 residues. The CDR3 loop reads CASSFFLGLSNEQFF. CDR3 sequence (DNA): TGTGCCAGCAGTTTCTTCCTTGGATTATCCAATGAGCAGTTCTTC.

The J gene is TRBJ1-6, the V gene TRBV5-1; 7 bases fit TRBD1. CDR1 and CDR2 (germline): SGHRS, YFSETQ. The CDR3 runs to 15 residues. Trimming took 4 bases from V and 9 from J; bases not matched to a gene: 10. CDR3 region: CASSPRDRGRSPLHF. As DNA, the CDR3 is TGCGCCAGCAGCCCCCGAGATAGGGGGCGTTCACCCCTCCACTTT.

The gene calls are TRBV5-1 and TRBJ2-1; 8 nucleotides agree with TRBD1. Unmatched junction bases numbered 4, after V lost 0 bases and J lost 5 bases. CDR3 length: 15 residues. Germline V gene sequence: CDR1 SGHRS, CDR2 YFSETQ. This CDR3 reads CASSLEDRANNEQFF. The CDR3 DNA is TGCGCCAGCAGCTTGGAGGACAGGGCTAACAATGAGCAGTTCTTC.

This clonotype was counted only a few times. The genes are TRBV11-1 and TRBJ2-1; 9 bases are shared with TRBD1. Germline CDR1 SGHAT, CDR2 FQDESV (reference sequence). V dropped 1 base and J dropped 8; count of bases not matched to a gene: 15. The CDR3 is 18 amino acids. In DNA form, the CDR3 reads TGTGCCAGCAGCTTAGACAGGGGGCGGCTCACGTTACAGGATGAGCAGTTCTTC. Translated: CASSLDRGRLTLQDEQFF.

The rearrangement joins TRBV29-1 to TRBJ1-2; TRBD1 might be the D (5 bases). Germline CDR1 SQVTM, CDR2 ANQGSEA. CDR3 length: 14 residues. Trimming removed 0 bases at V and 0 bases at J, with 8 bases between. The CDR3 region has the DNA TGCAGCGTTGAAGATACGGGACCTAACTATGGCTACACCTTC. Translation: CSVEDTGPNYGYTF.

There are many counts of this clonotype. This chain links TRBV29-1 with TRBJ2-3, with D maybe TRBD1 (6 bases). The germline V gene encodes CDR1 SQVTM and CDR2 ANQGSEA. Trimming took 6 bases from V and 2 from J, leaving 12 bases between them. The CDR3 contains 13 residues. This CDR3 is CSVGTSDTDTQYF. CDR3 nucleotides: TGCAGCGTCGGGACATCAGACACAGATACGCAGTATTTT.

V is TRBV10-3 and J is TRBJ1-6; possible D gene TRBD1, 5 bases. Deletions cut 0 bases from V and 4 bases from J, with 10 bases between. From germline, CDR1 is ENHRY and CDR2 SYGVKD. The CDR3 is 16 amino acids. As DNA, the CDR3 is TGTGCCATCAGTGAGTCGGACCGGGGGTATAATTCACCCCTCCACTTT. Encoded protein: CAISESDRGYNSPLHF.

CDR3 residues: CSAEDFSGGRYYEQYF. CDR3 bases: TGCAGTGCTGAGGACTTTAGCGGGGGGCGATACTACGAGCAGTACTTC. The rearrangement joins TRBV20-1 to TRBJ2-7, with TRBD2 matching over 10 bases. Germline V gene lookup returns CDR1 DFQATT and CDR2 SNEGSKA (reference sequence). V shed 5 bases, J shed 3 bases, and the junction held 13 bases outside the gene matches. This CDR3 spans 16 amino acids.

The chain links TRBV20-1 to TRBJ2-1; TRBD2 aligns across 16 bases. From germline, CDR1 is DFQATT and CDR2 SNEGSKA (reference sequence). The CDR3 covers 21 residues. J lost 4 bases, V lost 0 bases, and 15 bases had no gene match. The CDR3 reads CSARDAIPGTSGGATYNEQFF. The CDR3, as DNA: TGCAGTGCTAGAGACGCTATCCCCGGGACTAGCGGGGGGGCCACATACAATGAGCAGTTCTTC.

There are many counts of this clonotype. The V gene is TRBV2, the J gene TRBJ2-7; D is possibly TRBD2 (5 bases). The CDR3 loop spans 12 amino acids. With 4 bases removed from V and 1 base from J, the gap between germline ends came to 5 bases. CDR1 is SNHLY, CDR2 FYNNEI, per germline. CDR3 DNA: TGTGCCAGCAGTGGAGGGTCCTACGAGCAGTACTTC. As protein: CASSGGSYEQYF.

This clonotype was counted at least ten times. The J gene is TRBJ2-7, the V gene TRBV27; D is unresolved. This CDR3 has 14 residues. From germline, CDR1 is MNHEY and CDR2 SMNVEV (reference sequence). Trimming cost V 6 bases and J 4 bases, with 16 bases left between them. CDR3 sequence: CASRSPKDGYEQYF. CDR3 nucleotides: TGTGCCAGCAGATCCCCTAAGGACGGTTACGAGCAGTACTTC.

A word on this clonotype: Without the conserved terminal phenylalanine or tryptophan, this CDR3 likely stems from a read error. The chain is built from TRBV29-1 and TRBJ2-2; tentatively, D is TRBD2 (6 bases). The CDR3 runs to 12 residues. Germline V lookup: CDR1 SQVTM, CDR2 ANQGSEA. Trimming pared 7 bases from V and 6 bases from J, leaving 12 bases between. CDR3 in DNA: TGCAGCGCCCGGCGGGACCCCGGGGAGCTGTTTATT. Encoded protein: CSARRDPGELFI.

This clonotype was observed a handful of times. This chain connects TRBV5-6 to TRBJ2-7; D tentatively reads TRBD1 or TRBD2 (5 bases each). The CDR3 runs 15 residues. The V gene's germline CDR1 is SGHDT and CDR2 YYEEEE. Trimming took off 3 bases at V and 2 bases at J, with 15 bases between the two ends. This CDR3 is CASSYGAFDTYEQYF. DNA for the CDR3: TGTGCCAGCAGCTACGGGGCGTTTGACACCTACGAGCAGTACTTC.

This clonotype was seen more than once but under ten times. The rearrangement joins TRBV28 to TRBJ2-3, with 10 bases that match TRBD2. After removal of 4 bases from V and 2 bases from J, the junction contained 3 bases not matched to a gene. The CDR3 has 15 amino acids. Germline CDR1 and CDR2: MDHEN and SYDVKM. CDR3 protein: CASSYSGRFTDTQYF. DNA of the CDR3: TGTGCCAGCAGTTATAGCGGGAGGTTCACAGATACGCAGTATTTT.

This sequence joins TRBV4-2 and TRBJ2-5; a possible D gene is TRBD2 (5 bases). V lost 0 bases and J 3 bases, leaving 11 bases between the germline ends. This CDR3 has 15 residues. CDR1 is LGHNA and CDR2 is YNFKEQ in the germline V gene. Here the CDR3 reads CASSQEGEGKETQYF. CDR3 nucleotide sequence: TGTGCCAGCAGCCAAGAGGGTGAGGGTAAAGAGACCCAGTACTTC.

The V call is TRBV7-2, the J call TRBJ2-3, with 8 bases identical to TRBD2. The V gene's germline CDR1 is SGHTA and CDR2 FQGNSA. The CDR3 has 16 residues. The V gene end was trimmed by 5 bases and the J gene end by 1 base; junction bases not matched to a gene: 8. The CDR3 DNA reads TGTGCCAGCAGCCTCCCGCGGGGGGCTGGCACAGATACGCAGTATTTT. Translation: CASSLPRGAGTDTQYF.

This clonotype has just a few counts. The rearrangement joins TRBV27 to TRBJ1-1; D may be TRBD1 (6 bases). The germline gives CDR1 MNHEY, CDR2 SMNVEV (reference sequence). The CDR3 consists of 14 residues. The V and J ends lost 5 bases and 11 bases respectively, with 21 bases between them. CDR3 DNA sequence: TGTGCCAGCAGTGCCCCTGGGGGCGCGACGGTCGCTTTCTTT. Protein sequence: CASSAPGGATVAFF.

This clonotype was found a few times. The CDR3 nucleotides read TGTGCCAGCAGCCGGGACCCGGCCCCATCCTACGAGCAGTACTTC. Amino acid sequence: CASSRDPAPSYEQYF. This chain joins TRBV3-1 and TRBJ2-7; the D call may be TRBD1 or TRBD2 (5 bases each). Germline CDR1 LGHDT, CDR2 YNNKEL (reference sequence). Trimming pared 4 bases from V and 1 base from J, leaving 14 bases between. The CDR3 is made up of 15 amino acids.

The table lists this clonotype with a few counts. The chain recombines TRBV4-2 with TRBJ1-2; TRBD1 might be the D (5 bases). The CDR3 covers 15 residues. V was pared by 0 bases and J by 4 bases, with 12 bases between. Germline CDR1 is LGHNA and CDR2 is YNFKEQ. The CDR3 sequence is CASSQDRAGTYGYTF. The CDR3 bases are TGTGCCAGCAGCCAAGATCGCGCAGGGACCTATGGCTACACCTTC.

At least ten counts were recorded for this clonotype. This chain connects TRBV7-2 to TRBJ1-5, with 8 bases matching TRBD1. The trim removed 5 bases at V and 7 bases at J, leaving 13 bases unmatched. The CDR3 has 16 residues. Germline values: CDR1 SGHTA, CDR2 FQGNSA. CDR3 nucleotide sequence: TGTGCCAGCAGCCCCAGCGAGACAGGGGCGCTCCAGCCCCAGCATTTT. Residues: CASSPSETGALQPQHF.

The CDR3 region has the DNA TGTGCCAGCACCCTCCTGGAGCAGTACTTC. Protein product: CASTLLEQYF. The chain carries TRBV12-3 or TRBV12-4 and TRBJ2-7; D gene unclear. CDR3 length: 10 amino acids. Trimming took off 7 bases at V and 7 bases at J, with 8 bases between the two ends.

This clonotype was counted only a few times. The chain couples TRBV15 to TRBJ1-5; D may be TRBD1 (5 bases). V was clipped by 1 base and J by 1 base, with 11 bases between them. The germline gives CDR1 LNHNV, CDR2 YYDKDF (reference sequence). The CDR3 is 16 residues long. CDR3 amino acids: CATSRATGRSNQPQHF. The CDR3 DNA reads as TGTGCCACCAGCAGAGCTACAGGCAGAAGCAATCAGCCCCAGCATTTT.